The source of this T cell receptor (delta chain) is a study of Vδ1+ human thymocytes. This clone was seen a handful of times. The target antigen is unknown. Extracted RNA was reverse transcribed into cDNA. Pooled V-gene forward primers with one constant-region reverse primer generated the CDR3 amplicons by multiplex PCR. TCRdb called clones anew from the multiplex PCR reads with CATT. The sample lists over 45,000 delta-chain clones, 15% seen once, with roughly 0.5% in the top ten. With 0 bases clipped from V and 8 bases from J, the junction kept 24 bases outside the gene matches. The CDR3 runs 22 residues. Germline CDR1 reads TSWWSYY; CDR2 reads QGS. Points from the study as a whole: Roughly 22% of thymic delta-chain sequences were Vdelta2, with few Vdelta3, unlike blood Vdelta1+ controls. Thymic TRG and TRD repertoires appeared highly polyclonal. Many TRG clonotypes were shared between donors; TRD repertoires were essentially private.

After alphabeta T cell depletion, CD3+ Vdelta1+ Vdelta2- thymocytes were sorted. Sorted Vdelta1+ thymocytes were roughly 97% to 99.6% pure. Sequenced material: Vdelta1+ gamma-delta thymocytes from the thymus. Subset denoted: FACS-sorted CD3+ TCRalphabeta- TCRVdelta1+ TCRVdelta2- thymocytes. The rearrangement links TRDV1 to TRDJ1; 13 nucleotides align to TRDD3. The source of this sequence is a boy in the first two years of life who had congenital heart surgery. The CDR3 nucleotides are TGTGCTCTTGGGGAACTTGGGTCCCCCCCTGTACTGGGGGATACGCAAAGGAGGAAACTCATCTTT. Encoded protein: CALGELGSPPVLGDTQRRKLIF.